This T cell receptor beta chain was sequenced during a study of blood T cell repertoires in COVID-19. About the research overall: From the United States, Italy and Spain came samples of acute and convalescent COVID-19.

This table comes from immunoSEQ multiplex PCR, and its TCRdb copy is limited to in-frame clones, with some not included. The sample records tens of thousands of clones, approximately 84% being singletons. V lost 0 bases to trimming and J lost 9 bases, with 6 bases between them. The CDR3 has 13 residues. Germline V gene sequence: CDR1 WNHNN, CDR2 SYGVQD (reference sequence). This clonotype was sampled from a man aged 50-60 years with acute or convalescent COVID-19. The material sequenced was peripheral blood. The genes are TRBV10-1 and TRBJ1-6; a possible D gene is TRBD1 (5 bases). CDR3 nucleotides: TGCGCCAGCAGTGAGTCAGGGGTTTCACCCCTCCACTTT. Its translation is CASSESGVSPLHF.